The clone carrying this T cell receptor (beta chain) was detected once. This entry comes from a study of blood T cell repertoires in COVID-19. The overall study: From the United States, Italy and Spain came samples of acute and convalescent COVID-19. PBMCs, B-cell-depleted T cells, or T cells were the source of the cDNA or gDNA that made up the material.

As processed by the authors: Estimation of nucleated cell counts was performed using reference gene primer amplification. Profiled with immunoSEQ multiplex PCR; TCRdb holds only in-frame clones, not every one. Clone size and V and J calls were adopted from that table, with D and trimming inferred from the DNA. The sample holds approximately 290,000 clones, approximately 90% seen once. The TCR originated in a woman aged 55 to 70 with acute or convalescent COVID-19. The sample comprised peripheral blood.

CDR3 DNA: TGCGCCAGCAGCTTGACAGGGGGCCGGGAAGAGACCCAGTACTTC. This codes for CASSLTGGREETQYF. The chain recombines TRBV5-1 with TRBJ2-5, with 9 positions matching TRBD1. V lost 1 base and J lost 3; bases outside the gene matches: 4. Germline values: CDR1 SGHRS, CDR2 YFSETQ. The CDR3 is 15 amino acids.